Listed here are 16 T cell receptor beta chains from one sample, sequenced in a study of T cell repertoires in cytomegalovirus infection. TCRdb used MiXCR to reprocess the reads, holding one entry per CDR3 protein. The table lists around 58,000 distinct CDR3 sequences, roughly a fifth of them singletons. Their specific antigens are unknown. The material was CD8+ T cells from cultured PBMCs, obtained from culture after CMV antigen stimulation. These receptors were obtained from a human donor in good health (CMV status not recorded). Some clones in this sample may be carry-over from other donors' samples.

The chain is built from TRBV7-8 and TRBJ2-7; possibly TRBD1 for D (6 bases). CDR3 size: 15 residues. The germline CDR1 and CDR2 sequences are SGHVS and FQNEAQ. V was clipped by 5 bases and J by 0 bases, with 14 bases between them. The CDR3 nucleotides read TGTGCCAGCAGCGACCACAGGGCTCTCTCCTACGAGCAGTACTTC. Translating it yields CASSDHRALSYEQYF.

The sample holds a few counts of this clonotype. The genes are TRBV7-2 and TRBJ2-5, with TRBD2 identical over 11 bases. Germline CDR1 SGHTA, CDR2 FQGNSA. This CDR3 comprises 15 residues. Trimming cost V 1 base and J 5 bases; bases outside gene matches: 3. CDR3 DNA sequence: TGTGCCAGCAGCTTAGAACTAGCGGGGGCCGAGACCCAGTACTTC. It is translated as CASSLELAGAETQYF.

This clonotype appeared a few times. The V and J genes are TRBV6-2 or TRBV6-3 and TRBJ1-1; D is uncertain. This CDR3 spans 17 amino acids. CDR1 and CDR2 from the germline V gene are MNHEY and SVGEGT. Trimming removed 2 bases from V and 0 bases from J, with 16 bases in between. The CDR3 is CASSYVPGISLNTEAFF. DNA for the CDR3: TGTGCCAGCAGTTACGTACCCGGAATTTCGCTGAACACTGAAGCTTTCTTT.

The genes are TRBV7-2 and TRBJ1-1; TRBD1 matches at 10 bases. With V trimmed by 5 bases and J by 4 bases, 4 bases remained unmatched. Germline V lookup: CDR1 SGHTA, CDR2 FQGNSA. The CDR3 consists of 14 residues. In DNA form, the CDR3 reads TGTGCCAGCAGCGCGCGGACAGGGGGCACTGAAGCTTTCTTT. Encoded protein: CASSARTGGTEAFF. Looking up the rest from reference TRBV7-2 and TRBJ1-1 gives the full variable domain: GAGVSQSPSNKVTEKGKDVELRCDPISGHTALYWYRQSLGQGLEFLIYFQGNSAPDKSGLPSDRFSAERTGGSVSTLTIQRTQQEDSAVYLCASSARTGGTEAFFGQGTRLTVV.

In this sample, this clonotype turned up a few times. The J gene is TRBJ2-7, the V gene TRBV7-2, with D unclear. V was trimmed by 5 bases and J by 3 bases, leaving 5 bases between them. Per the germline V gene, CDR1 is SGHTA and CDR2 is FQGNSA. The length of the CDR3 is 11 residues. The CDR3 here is CASSGNYEQYF. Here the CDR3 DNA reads TGTGCCAGCAGCGGAAACTACGAGCAGTACTTC.

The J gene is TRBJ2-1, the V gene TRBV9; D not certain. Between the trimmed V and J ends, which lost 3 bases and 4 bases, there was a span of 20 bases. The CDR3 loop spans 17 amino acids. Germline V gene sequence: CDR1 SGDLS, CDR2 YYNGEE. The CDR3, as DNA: TGTGCCAGCAGCGACCCCATAACATCGGCAAGGTACAATGAGCAGTTCTTC. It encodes CASSDPITSARYNEQFF.

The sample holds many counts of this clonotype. CDR3: CASSLAKGLSGTQYF. Written as DNA, the CDR3 is TGTGCCAGCAGCTTAGCGAAGGGCCTTAGTGGGACCCAGTACTTC. This chain uses TRBV7-6 with TRBJ2-5, with D unclear. From germline, CDR1 is SGHVS and CDR2 FNYEAQ. The CDR3 is made up of 15 amino acids. V was shortened by 0 bases and J by 7 bases, with 15 bases between the two germline ends.

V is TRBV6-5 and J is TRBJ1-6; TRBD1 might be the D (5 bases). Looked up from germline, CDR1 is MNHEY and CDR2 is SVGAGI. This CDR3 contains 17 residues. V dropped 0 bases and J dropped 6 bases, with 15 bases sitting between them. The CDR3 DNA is TGTGCCAGCAGTTACTCTATGGGATGGGGGAGTAATTCACCCCTCCACTTT. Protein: CASSYSMGWGSNSPLHF.

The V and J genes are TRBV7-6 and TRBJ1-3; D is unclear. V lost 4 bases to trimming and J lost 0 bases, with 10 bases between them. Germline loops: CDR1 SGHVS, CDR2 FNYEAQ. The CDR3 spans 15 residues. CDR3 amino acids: CASSSRRGSGNTIYF. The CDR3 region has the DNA TGTGCCAGCAGCTCCCGGCGGGGCTCTGGAAACACCATATATTTT.

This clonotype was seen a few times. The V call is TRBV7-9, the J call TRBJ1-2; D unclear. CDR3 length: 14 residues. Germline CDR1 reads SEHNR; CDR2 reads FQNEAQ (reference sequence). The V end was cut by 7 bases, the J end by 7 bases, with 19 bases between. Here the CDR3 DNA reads TGTGCCAGCAACGACCCAGCCGGCAGGTCTGGCTACACCTTC. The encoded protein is CASNDPAGRSGYTF.

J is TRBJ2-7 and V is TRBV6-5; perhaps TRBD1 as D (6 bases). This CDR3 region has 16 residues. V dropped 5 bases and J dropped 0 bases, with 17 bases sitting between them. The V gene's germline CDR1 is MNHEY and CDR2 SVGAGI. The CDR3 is CASSISSEDSSYEQYF. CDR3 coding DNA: TGTGCCAGCAGTATTAGTTCCGAGGACAGCTCCTACGAGCAGTACTTC.

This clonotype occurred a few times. CDR3 sequence: CASSFWGCNQPQHF. The CDR3 DNA reads TGTGCCAGCAGCTTCTGGGGTTGCAATCAGCCCCAGCATTTT. V is TRBV7-2 and J is TRBJ1-5; D remains unclear. The V end lost 3 bases, the J end lost 2 bases, and 8 bases lay between the germline ends. Germline lookup yields CDR1 SGHTA and CDR2 FQGNSA. The CDR3 spans 14 residues.

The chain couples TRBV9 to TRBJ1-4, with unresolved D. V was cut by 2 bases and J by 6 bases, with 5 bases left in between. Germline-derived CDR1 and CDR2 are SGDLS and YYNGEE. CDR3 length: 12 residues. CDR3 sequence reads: CASSVGDEKLFF. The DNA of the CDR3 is TGTGCCAGCAGCGTGGGCGATGAAAAACTGTTTTTT.

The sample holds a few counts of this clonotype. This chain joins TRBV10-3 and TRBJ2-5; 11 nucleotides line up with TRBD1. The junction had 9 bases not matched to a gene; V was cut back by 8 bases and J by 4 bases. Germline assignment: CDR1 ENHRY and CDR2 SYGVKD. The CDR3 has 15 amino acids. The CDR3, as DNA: TGTGCCATCCGTTCGGGGGACAGGGGGTTAGAGACCCAGTACTTC. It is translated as CAIRSGDRGLETQYF.

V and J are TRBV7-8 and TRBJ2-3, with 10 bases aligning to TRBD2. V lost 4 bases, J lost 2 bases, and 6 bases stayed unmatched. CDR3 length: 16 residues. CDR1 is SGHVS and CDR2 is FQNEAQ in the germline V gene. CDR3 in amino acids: CASSSGLAESTDTQYF. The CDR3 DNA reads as TGTGCCAGCAGCTCCGGACTAGCGGAGTCCACAGATACGCAGTATTTT.

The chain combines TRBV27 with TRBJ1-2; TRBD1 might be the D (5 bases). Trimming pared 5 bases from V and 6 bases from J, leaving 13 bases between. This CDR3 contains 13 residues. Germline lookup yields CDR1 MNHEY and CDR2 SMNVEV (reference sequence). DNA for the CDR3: TGTGCCAGCAGTCCCTCGGGAGGGGATGGCTACACCTTC. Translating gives CASSPSGGDGYTF.